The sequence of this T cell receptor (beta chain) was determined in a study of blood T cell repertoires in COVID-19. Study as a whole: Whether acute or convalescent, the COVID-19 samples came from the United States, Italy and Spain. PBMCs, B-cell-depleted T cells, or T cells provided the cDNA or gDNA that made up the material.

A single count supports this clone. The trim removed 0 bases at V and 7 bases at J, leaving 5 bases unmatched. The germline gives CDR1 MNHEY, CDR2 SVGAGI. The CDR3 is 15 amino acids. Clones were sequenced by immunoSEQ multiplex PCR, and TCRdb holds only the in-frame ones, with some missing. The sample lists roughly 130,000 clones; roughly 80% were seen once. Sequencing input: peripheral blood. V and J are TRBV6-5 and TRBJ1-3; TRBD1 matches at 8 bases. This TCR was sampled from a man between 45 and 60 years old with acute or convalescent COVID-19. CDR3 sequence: CASSYSPTGENTIYF. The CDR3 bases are TGTGCCAGCAGTTACTCGCCGACAGGGGAGAACACCATATATTTT.